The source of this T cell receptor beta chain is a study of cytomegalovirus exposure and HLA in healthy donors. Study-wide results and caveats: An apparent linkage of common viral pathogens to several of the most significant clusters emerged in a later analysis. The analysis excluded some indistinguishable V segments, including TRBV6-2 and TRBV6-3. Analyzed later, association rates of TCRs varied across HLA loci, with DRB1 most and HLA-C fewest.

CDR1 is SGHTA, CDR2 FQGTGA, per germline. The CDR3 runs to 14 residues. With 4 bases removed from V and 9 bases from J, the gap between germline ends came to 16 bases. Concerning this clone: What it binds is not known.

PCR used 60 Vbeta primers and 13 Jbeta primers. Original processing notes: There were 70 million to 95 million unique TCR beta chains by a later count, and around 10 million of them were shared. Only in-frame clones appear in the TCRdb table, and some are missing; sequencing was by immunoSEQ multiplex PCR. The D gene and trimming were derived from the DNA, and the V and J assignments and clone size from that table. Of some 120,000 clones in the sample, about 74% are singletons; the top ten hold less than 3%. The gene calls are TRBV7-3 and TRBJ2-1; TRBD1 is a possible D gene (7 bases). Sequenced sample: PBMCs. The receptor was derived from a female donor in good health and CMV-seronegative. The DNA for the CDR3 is TGTGCCAGCAGCTCGGGACTCCCAGGGGGTGAGCAGTTCTTC. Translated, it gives CASSSGLPGGEQFF.